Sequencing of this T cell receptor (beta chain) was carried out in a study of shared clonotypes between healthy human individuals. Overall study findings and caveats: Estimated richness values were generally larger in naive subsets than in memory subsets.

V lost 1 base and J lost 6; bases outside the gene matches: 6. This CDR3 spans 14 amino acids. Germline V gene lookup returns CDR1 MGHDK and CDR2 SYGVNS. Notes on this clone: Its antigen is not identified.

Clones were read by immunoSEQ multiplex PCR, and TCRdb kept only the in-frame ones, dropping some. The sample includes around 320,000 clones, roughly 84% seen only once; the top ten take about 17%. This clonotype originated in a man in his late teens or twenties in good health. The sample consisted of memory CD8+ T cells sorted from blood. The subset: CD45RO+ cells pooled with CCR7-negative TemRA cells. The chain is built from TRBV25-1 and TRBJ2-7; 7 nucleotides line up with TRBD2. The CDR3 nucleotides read TGTGCCAGCAGTGAATGGGAGGGGCCAGGCGAGCAGTACTTC. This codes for CASSEWEGPGEQYF.